These 8 T cell receptor beta chains share one sample of origin, sequenced in a study of T cells expressing NK-cell markers. TCRdb derives one entry per CDR3 protein from the 5' RACE reads, leaving out DNA. The sample has about 460,000 distinct CDR3 sequences; the top ten hold roughly 1.4%. The specimen sequenced was blood T cells: a sorted CD56 or NKG2C T cell subset, CD4+ or CD8+ T cells, or bulk PBMC T cells (not recorded which). These receptors were taken from a woman aged 45-65 years in good health.

The chain recombines TRBV10-3 with TRBJ2-4; with no DNA, the TCRdb D assignment of TRBD2 cannot be verified. The CDR3 covers 14 residues. Germline-derived CDR1 and CDR2 are ENHRY and SYGVKD. The CDR3 sequence: CAISEPGGLNIQYF.

The J gene is TRBJ2-1, the V gene TRBV7-3; checking the TCRdb D call of TRBD2 is not possible without DNA. Looked up from germline, CDR1 is SGHTA and CDR2 is FQGTGA. The CDR3 sequence is 15 residues long. This CDR3 reads CASSLTASGANEQFF.

The chain recombines TRBV18 with TRBJ2-7; TCRdb lists TRBD1, though no DNA is available to test this call. The CDR3 is 15 amino acids. Germline V gene lookup returns CDR1 KGHSH and CDR2 LQKENI. CDR3 in amino acids: CASSPPGRSLYEQYF.

The genes are TRBV6-5 and TRBJ1-2; without DNA, the TCRdb call of TRBD1 cannot be checked. This CDR3 contains 14 residues. The germline gives CDR1 MNHEY, CDR2 SVGAGI. The CDR3 protein is CASRSGTSYYGYTF.

The chain couples TRBV10-3 to TRBJ1-1; with no DNA, the TCRdb D assignment of TRBD1 cannot be verified. In germline, CDR1 is ENHRY, CDR2 SYGVKD. The CDR3 loop spans 13 amino acids. The CDR3 protein is CAISAGTNTEAFF.

The rearrangement uses TRBV7-8 and TRBJ1-1; as DNA is missing, the TRBD1 call by TCRdb cannot be tested. The germline CDR1 and CDR2 sequences are SGHVS and FQNEAQ. This CDR3 comprises 15 residues. CDR3 amino acids: CASGGGTTLNTEAFF.

V is TRBV11-2 and J is TRBJ2-1; TCRdb's D call, TRBD2, is unchecked because there is no DNA. Germline V lookup: CDR1 SGHAT, CDR2 FQNNGV. This CDR3 comprises 18 residues. The chain's CDR3 is CASSFSTLAGKVYNEQFF.

The chain uses TRBV5-8 and TRBJ2-2; checking the TCRdb D call of TRBD2 is not possible without DNA. CDR3 length: 16 amino acids. Germline V gene sequence: CDR1 SGHTS, CDR2 YDEGEE. CDR3: CASSLAPGGSSGELFF. Together with reference TRBV5-8 and TRBJ2-2, the CDR3 gives the full variable domain: EAGVTQSPTHLIKTRGQQATLRCSPISGHTSVYWYQQALGLGLQFLLWYDEGEERNRGNFPPRFSGRQFPNYSSELNVNALELEDSALYLCASSLAPGGSSGELFFGEGSRLTVL.